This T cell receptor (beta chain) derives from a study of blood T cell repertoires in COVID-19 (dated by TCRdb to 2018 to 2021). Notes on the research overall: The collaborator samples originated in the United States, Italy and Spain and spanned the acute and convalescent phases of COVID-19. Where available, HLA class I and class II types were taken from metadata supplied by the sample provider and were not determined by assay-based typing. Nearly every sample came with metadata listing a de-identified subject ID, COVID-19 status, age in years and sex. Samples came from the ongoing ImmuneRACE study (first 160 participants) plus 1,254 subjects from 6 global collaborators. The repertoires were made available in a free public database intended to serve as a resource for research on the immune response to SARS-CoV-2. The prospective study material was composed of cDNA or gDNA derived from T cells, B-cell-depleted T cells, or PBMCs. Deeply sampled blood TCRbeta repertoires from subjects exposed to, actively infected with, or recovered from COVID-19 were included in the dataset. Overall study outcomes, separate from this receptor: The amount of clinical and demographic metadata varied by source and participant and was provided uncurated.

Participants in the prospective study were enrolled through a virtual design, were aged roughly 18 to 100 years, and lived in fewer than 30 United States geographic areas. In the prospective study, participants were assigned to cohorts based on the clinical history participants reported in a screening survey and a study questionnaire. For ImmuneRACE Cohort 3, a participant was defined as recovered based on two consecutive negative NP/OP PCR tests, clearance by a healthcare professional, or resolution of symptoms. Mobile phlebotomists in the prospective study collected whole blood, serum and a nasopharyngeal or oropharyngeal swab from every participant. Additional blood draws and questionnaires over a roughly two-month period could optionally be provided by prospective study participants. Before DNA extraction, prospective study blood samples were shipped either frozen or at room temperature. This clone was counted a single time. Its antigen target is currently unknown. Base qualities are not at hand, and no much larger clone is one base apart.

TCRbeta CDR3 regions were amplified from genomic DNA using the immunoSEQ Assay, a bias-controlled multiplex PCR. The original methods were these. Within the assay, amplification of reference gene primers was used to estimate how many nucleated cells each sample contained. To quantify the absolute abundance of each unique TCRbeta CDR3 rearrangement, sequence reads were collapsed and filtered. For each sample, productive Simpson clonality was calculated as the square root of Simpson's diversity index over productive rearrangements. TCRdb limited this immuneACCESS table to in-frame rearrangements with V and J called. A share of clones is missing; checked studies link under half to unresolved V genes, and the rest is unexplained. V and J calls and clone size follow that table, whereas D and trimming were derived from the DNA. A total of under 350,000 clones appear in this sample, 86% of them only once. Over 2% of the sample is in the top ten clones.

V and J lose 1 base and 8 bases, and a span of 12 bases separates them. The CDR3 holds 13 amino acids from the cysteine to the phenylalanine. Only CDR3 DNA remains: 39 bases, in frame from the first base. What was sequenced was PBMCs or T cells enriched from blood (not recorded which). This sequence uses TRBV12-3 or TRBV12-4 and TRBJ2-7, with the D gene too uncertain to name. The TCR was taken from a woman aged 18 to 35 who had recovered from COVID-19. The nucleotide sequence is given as TGTGCCAGCAGTTTAGGACTGAGTACGCAGCAGTACTTC. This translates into CASSLGLSTQQYF.